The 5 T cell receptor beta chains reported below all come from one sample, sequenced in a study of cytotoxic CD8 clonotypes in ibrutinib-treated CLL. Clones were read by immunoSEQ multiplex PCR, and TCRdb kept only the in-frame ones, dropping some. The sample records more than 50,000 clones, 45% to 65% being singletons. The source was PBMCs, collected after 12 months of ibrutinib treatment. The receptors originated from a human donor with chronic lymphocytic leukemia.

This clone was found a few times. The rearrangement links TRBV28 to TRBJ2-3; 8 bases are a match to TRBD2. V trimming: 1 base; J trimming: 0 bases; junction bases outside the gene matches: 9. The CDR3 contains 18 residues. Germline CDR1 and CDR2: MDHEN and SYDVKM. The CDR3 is CASSLFGGGPPSTDTQYF. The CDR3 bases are TGTGCCAGCAGTTTATTCGGCGGGGGGCCACCTAGCACAGATACGCAGTATTTT.

The CDR3 coding sequence is TGTGCCTGGACCCGGACAGGGACGGGCTACAATGAGCAGTTCTTC. Translated, it gives CAWTRTGTGYNEQFF. V gene TRBV30 combines with J gene TRBJ2-1, with TRBD1 identical over 8 bases. The trim removed 4 bases at V and 3 bases at J, leaving 8 bases unmatched. The CDR3 is 15 amino acids. Germline V gene lookup returns CDR1 GTSNPN and CDR2 SVGIG (reference sequence).

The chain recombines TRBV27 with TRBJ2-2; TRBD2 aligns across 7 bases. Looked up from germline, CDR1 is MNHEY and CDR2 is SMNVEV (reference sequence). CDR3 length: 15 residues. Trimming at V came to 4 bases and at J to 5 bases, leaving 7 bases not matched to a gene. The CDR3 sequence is CASSSPGAGTGELFF. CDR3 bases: TGTGCCAGCAGTTCCCCGGGAGCGGGGACCGGGGAGCTGTTTTTT.

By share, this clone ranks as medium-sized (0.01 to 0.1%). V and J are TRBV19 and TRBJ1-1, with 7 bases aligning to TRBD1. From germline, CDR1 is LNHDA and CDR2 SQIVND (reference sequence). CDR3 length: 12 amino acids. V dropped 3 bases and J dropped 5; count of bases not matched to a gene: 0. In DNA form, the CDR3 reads TGTGCCAGTAGTATGACAGGGACTGAAGCTTTCTTT. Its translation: CASSMTGTEAFF.

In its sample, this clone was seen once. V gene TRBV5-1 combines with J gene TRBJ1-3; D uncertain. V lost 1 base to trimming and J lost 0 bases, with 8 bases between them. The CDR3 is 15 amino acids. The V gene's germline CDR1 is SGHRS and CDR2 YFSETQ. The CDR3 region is CASSLNTFSGNTIYF. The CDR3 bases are TGCGCCAGCAGCTTGAACACCTTCTCTGGAAACACCATATATTTT.